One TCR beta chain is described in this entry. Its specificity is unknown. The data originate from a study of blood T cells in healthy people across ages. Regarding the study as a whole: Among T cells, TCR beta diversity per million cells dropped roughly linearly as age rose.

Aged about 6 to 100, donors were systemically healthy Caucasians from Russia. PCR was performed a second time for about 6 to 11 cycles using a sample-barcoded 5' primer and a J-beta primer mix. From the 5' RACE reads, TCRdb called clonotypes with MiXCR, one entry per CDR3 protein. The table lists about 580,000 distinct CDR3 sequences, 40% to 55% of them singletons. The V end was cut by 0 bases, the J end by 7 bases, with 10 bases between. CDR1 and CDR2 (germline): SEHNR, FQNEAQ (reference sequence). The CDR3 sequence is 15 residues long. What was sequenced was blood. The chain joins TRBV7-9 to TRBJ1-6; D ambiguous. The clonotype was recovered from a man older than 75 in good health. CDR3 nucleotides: TGTGCCAGCAGCTTAGCGGGGATCCAAAATTCACCCCTCCACTTT. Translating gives CASSLAGIQNSPLHF.